One and the same sample provided the 14 T cell receptor beta chains below, sequenced in a study of blood T cell repertoires in COVID-19. The assay was immunoSEQ multiplex PCR, and TCRdb's table has in-frame clones only and misses some. The table lists some 130,000 clones, roughly three quarters of them singletons. The material sequenced was peripheral blood. Receptors originate from a man older than 75 with acute or convalescent COVID-19.

V and J are TRBV6-5 and TRBJ2-3; D possibly corresponds to TRBD2 (5 bases). The CDR3 length is 12 residues. From germline, CDR1 is MNHEY and CDR2 SVGAGI. Trimming stripped 6 bases from V and 9 bases from J, with 13 bases between. In DNA, the CDR3 is TGTGCCAGCAGCACGGACTTGGGGACGCAGTATTTT. Amino acids: CASSTDLGTQYF.

V is TRBV6-5 and J is TRBJ2-4; TRBD1 aligns across 9 bases. Germline assignment: CDR1 MNHEY and CDR2 SVGAGI. This CDR3 is 14 amino acids long. Germline trimming cut 8 bases from V and 2 bases from J; bases unmatched to any gene: 4. CDR3 nucleotides: TGTGCCAGCGGGACAGGGACTACCAAAAACATTCAGTACTTC. Its protein product is CASGTGTTKNIQYF.

This clone counts as medium-sized. The chain combines TRBV7-8 with TRBJ2-5; D is possibly TRBD2 (6 bases). Germline-derived CDR1 and CDR2 are SGHVS and FQNEAQ. The V gene lost 3 bases and the J gene lost 0 bases, with 17 bases spanning the gap. There are 17 residues in the CDR3. CDR3 in DNA: TGTGCCAGCAGCTTTTATATCGCGGGGTCGTACCAAGAGACCCAGTACTTC. Translating gives CASSFYIAGSYQETQYF. The full variable domain, completed using reference TRBV7-8 and TRBJ2-5, is GAGVSQSPRYKVAKRGQDVALRCDPISGHVSLFWYQQALGQGPEFLTYFQNEAQLDKSGLPSDRFFAERPEGSVSTLKIQRTQQEDSAVYLCASSFYIAGSYQETQYFGPGTRLLVL.

V usage is TRBV5-4 and J usage is TRBJ2-1, with 7 positions matching TRBD1. After removal of 4 bases from V and 7 bases from J, the junction contained 5 bases not matched to a gene. Germline V gene data show CDR1 as SGHNT and CDR2 as YYREEE (reference sequence). This CDR3 has 13 residues. CDR3 protein: CASSTTGSNEQFF. CDR3 sequence (DNA): TGTGCCAGCAGCACGACAGGGTCGAATGAGCAGTTCTTC.

The CDR3 DNA is TGCGCCAGCAGCCAAGAATGGACAGGGGACACAGATACGCAGTATTTT. Its protein is CASSQEWTGDTDTQYF. The chain carries TRBV4-1 and TRBJ2-3; 9 nucleotides align to TRBD1. Germline assignment: CDR1 MGHRA and CDR2 YSYEKL. The CDR3 loop spans 16 amino acids. V dropped 0 bases and J dropped 2; count of bases not matched to a gene: 3.

This sequence joins TRBV18 and TRBJ2-1, with 7 positions matching TRBD1. The CDR3 extends over 16 amino acids. CDR1 KGHSH and CDR2 LQKENI come from the germline V gene. V was pared by 0 bases and J by 3 bases, with 5 bases of the junction left unmatched. This chain's CDR3 is CASSPPMGQIYNEQFF. The CDR3 DNA is TGTGCCAGCTCACCACCGATGGGACAGATCTACAATGAGCAGTTCTTC.

As for this clone: Different DNA sequences within this sample yield the same CDR3. Here the CDR3 DNA reads TGCGCCAGCAGCTTGGGCGGGGGGAGCTCCTACAATGAGCAGTTCTTC. Amino acid sequence: CASSLGGGSSYNEQFF. The chain recombines TRBV5-1 with TRBJ2-1; 8 bases align to TRBD2. V trimming: 0 bases; J trimming: 0 bases; junction bases outside the gene matches: 2. The CDR3 length is 16 residues. The germline gives CDR1 SGHRS, CDR2 YFSETQ.

This chain connects TRBV5-8 to TRBJ2-3; 8 bases are shared with TRBD1. From germline, CDR1 is SGHTS and CDR2 YDEGEE. V trimming: 0 bases; J trimming: 0 bases; junction bases outside the gene matches: 3. This CDR3 has 16 residues. The CDR3 coding sequence is TGTGCCAGCAGCTTGGCCGGGACAGGAAGCACAGATACGCAGTATTTT. Translated: CASSLAGTGSTDTQYF.

This chain connects TRBV19 to TRBJ2-7; TRBD2 matches 7 bases. CDR1 and CDR2 (germline): LNHDA, SQIVND (reference sequence). The V gene end was trimmed by 4 bases and the J gene end by 4 bases; junction bases not matched to a gene: 7. The CDR3 length is 14 residues. This CDR3 is CASSKKAGQYEQYF. CDR3 DNA sequence: TGTGCCAGTAGTAAAAAAGCGGGGCAATACGAGCAGTACTTC.

The chain employs TRBV29-1 and TRBJ1-2; TRBD1 is a possible D gene (6 bases). CDR3 length: 15 amino acids. The V end was cut by 3 bases, the J end by 8 bases, with 22 bases between. Per the germline V gene, CDR1 is SQVTM and CDR2 is ANQGSEA. The CDR3 sequence is CSVETGTSGWYGYTF. CDR3 nucleotides: TGCAGCGTTGAGACCGGGACATCTGGGTGGTACGGCTACACCTTC.

The V call is TRBV7-6, the J call TRBJ2-5, with 8 bases that match TRBD2. CDR3 length equals 15 residues. Germline-derived CDR1 and CDR2 are SGHVS and FNYEAQ. The ends lost 5 bases at V and 4 bases at J; junction bases unmatched: 9. The CDR3 here is CASSPSSGVGETQYF. DNA of the CDR3: TGTGCCAGCAGCCCTAGTAGCGGGGTTGGAGAGACCCAGTACTTC.

V usage is TRBV11-2 and J usage is TRBJ1-1; TRBD1 might be the D (5 bases). V lost 3 bases to trimming and J lost 4 bases, with 21 bases between them. Germline CDR1 and CDR2: SGHAT and FQNNGV. This CDR3 has 17 amino acids. The chain's CDR3 is CASSFRGYVGMCTEAFF. Here the CDR3 DNA reads TGTGCCAGCAGCTTTCGGGGGTATGTTGGAATGTGCACTGAAGCTTTCTTT.

This chain links TRBV18 with TRBJ1-3; possibly TRBD1 for D (6 bases). V lost 3 bases, J lost 0 bases, and 9 bases lay in between. The germline V gene has CDR1 KGHSH and CDR2 LQKENI. This CDR3 region has 15 residues. The DNA for the CDR3 is TGTGCCAGCTCACCGGACAGAATCTCTGGAAACACCATATATTTT. Translating gives CASSPDRISGNTIYF.

The chain employs TRBV6-2 or TRBV6-3 and TRBJ1-4; 7 bases agree with TRBD1. V trimming: 2 bases; J trimming: 4 bases; junction bases outside the gene matches: 4. CDR3 length: 15 amino acids. The V gene's germline CDR1 is MNHEY and CDR2 SVGEGT. The CDR3 loop is CASSYRTGLNEKLFF. The CDR3 nucleotides read TGTGCCAGCAGTTACCGGACAGGCCTTAATGAAAAACTGTTTTTT.